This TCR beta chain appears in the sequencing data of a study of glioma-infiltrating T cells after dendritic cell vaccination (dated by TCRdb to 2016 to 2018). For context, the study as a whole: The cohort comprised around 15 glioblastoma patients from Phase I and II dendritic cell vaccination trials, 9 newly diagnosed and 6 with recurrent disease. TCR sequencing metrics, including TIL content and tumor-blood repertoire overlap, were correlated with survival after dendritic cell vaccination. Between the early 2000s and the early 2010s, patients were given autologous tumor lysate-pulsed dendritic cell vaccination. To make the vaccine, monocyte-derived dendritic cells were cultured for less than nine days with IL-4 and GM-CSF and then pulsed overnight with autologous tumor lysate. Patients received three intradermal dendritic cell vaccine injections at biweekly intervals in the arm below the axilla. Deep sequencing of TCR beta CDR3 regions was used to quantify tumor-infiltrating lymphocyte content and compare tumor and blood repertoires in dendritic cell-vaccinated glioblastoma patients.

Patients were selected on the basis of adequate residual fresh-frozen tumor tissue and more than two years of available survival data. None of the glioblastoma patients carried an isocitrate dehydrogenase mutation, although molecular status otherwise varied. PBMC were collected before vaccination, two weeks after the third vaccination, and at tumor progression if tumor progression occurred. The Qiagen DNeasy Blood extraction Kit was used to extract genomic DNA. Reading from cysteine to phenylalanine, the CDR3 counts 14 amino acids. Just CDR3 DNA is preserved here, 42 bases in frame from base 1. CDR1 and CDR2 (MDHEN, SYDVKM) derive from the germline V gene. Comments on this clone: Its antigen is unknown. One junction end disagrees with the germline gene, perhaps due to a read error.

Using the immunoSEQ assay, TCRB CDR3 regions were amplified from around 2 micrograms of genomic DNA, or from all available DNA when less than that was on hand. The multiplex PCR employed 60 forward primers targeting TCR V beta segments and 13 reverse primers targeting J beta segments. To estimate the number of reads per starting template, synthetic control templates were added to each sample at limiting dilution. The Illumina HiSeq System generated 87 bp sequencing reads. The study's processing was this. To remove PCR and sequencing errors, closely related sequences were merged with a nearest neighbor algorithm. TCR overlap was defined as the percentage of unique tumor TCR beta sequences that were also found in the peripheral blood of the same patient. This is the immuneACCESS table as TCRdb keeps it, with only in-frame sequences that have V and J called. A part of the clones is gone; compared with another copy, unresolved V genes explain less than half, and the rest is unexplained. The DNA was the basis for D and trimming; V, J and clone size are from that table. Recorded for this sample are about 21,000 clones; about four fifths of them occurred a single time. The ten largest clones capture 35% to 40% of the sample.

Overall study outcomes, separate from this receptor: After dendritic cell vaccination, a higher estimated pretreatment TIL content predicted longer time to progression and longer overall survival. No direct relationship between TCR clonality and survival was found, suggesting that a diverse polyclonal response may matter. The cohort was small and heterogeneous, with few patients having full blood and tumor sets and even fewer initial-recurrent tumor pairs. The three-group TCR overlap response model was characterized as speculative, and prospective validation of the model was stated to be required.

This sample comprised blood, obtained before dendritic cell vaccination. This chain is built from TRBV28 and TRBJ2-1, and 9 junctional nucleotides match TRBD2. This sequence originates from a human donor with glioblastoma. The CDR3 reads CASSPGSRGRALVF. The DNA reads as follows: TGTGCCAGCAGTCCAGGATCTCGCGGGAGGGCCCTGGTCTTC.